This T cell receptor beta chain was obtained from a study of T-cell reconstitution after alpha-beta-depleted transplantation in children. Study-wide results and caveats: Expanded graft clones numbering several hundred reportedly gave rise to alpha-beta T cells about two months after transplant. Newly generated T cells supplied most T-cell counts and diversity one year post-transplant. Surviving recipient cells, namely T cells and thymic progenitors, were the source of high day-60 TCRbeta diversity in some patients.

This clonotype was seen ten or more times. Its target is unknown. Molecular barcoding with unique molecular identifiers was used for the TCRbeta library. TCRdb processed the PCR reads anew with MiXCR; each CDR3 protein has one entry. The repertoire holds approximately 290,000 distinct CDR3 sequences, with 9.5% to 13% as singletons. Trimming pared 3 bases from V and 3 bases from J, leaving 8 bases between. This CDR3 spans 13 amino acids. The germline CDR1 and CDR2 sequences are MGHRA and YSYEKL. Sequencing was performed on peripheral blood, taken 180 days after TCRalphabeta/CD19-depleted stem cell transplant. V is TRBV4-1 and J is TRBJ2-5; D possibly uses TRBD1 or TRBD2 (6 bases each). The origin of this receptor is a male patient between 2 and 15 years old who had a stem cell transplant for chronic granulomatous disease, so the T cells may come from the graft donor. The CDR3 loop is CASSHRGEETQYF. CDR3 sequence (DNA): TGCGCCAGCAGCCATAGGGGGGAAGAGACCCAGTACTTC.